These 4 T cell receptor beta chains originate from one sample sequenced in a study of T cells after yellow fever vaccination. TCRdb re-called the 5' RACE reads with MiXCR, one entry per CDR3 protein. The repertoire holds about 580,000 distinct CDR3 sequences, with around 17% as singletons. The sample was PBMCs, taken about 5 days after the first yellow fever vaccination. The receptors come from a young man who received the YFV17D yellow fever vaccine.

This clonotype occurred a few times. The V gene is TRBV10-2, the J gene TRBJ2-4; 14 nucleotides line up with TRBD2. The trim removed 3 bases at V and 1 base at J, leaving 8 bases unmatched. The CDR3 spans 19 residues. The germline V gene encodes CDR1 WSHSY and CDR2 SAAADI. This CDR3 reads CASSDLHGLAGGAKNIQYF. The CDR3 DNA reads as TGCGCCAGCAGTGACCTCCACGGACTAGCGGGGGGCGCCAAAAACATTCAGTACTTC.

The rearrangement joins TRBV28 to TRBJ2-7, with 7 bases that match TRBD1. Trimming at V came to 5 bases and at J to 7 bases, leaving 5 bases not matched to a gene. Germline lookup yields CDR1 MDHEN and CDR2 SYDVKM. The CDR3 contains 12 residues. The CDR3 here is CASSRQGEEQYV. The CDR3 nucleotides read TGTGCCAGCAGTCGACAGGGTGAAGAGCAGTACGTC.

This chain connects TRBV20-1 to TRBJ2-1; 8 positions agree with TRBD2. J was trimmed by 10 bases and V by 6 bases; bases with no gene match: 11. Germline V gene lookup returns CDR1 DFQATT and CDR2 SNEGSKA (reference sequence). The CDR3 covers 13 residues. CDR3 sequence: CSALAGPVGEQFF. The DNA for the CDR3 is TGCAGTGCCTTAGCGGGGCCCGTTGGGGAGCAGTTCTTC.

In this sample, this clonotype turned up many times. This chain connects TRBV5-6 to TRBJ2-2, with TRBD2 identical over 8 bases. Per germline, CDR1 SGHDT and CDR2 YYEEEE. This CDR3 contains 16 residues. J gave up 1 base and V 4 bases, and 6 bases lay outside the gene matches. CDR3: CASSHGAGGNTGELFF. CDR3 sequence (DNA): TGTGCCAGCAGCCATGGGGCGGGGGGGAACACCGGGGAGCTGTTTTTT. The entire variable domain, with the rest obtained from reference TRBV5-6 and TRBJ2-2, is as follows: DAGVTQSPTHLIKTRGQQVTLRCSPKSGHDTVSWYQQALGQGPQFIFQYYEEEERQRGNFPDRFSGHQFPNYSSELNVNALLLGDSALYLCASSHGAGGNTGELFFGEGSRLTVL.